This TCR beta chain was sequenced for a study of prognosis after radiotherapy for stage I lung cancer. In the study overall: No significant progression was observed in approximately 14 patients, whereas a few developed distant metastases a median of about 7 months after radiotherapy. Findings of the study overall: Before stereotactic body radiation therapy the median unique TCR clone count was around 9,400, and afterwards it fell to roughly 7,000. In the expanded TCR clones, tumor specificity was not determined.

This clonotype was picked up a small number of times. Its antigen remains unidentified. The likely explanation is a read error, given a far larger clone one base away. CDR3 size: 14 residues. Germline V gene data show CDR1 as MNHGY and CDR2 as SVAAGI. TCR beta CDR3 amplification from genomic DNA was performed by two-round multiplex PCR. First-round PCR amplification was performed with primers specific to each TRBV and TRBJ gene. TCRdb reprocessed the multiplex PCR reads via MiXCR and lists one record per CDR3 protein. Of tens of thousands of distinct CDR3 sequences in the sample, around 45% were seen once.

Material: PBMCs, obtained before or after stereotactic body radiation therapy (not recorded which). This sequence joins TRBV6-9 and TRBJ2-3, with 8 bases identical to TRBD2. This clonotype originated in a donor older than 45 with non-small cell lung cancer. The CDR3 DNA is TGTGCCAGCAGTTACAGCGGGGGCACATATACGCAGTATTTT. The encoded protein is CASSYSGGTYTQYF.